Listed below are T cell receptor beta chains from one sample, sequenced in a study of shared clonotypes between healthy human individuals. Repertoires were generated with immunoSEQ multiplex PCR, while TCRdb's copy carries only in-frame clones and drops some. The sample lists about 520,000 clones; roughly 80% were seen once. The source material was PBMCs. The receptor source for this set is a woman between 40 and 55 years old in good health. Some clones in this sample may be carry-over from other donors' samples. Both conserved end residues are part of each CDR3. The order of the fields is V gene, D gene, J gene, clone size, CDR3 DNA, CDR3 protein. A D gene is named only where the DNA matches it firmly. Only part of the rows carry a size: once, few, many, or a class if the clone is expanded.

TRBV19,TRBD1,TRBJ2-7,.,TGTGCCAGTAGTAACTCCGGGACAGTGTTTTACGAGCAGTACTTC,CASSNSGTVFYEQYF
TRBV11-2,TRBD2,TRBJ2-7,.,TGTGCCAGCAGCCCCGGACTAGCAAGCTACGAGCAGTACTTC,CASSPGLASYEQYF
TRBV28,TRBD1,TRBJ1-1,many,TGTGCCAGCAGTTGGCCGGGACAGGTGAACACTGAAGCTTTCTTT,CASSWPGQVNTEAFF
TRBV30,.,TRBJ1-3,.,TGTGCCTGCCCGAGGGGGGGCTCTGGAAACACCATATATTTT,CACPRGGSGNTIYF
TRBV4-3,TRBD2,TRBJ2-3,.,TGCGCCAGCAGCCAAGAGAACGGGAGGGAATATACGCAGTATTTT,CASSQENGREYTQYF
TRBV6-5,.,TRBJ1-4,few,TGTGCCAGCTCGCAGCAAAATGAAAAACTGTTTTTT,CASSQQNEKLFF
TRBV7-2,TRBD1,TRBJ1-4,.,TGTGCCAGCAGCCCTATCCGCAGGGGGCAGAATGAAAAACTGTTTTTT,CASSPIRRGQNEKLFF
TRBV19,TRBD2,TRBJ2-3,.,TGTGCCAGTAGCCGGGAGGAAACAGATACGCAGTATTTT,CASSREETDTQYF
TRBV18,TRBD2,TRBJ2-5,few,TGTGCCAGCTCACCACTCGCGGGAGGGGAGACCCAGTACTTC,CASSPLAGGETQYF
TRBV29-1,TRBD1,TRBJ1-1,.,TGCAGCGTTGGGGGACAGGGGAGGTCGAACACTGAAGCTTTCTTT,CSVGGQGRSNTEAFF
TRBV9,.,TRBJ1-1,.,TGTGCCGGCAGCCCAGACGAAAAGACGAACACTGAAGCTTTCTTT,CAGSPDEKTNTEAFF
TRBV28,TRBD1,TRBJ1-2,.,TGTGCCAGCAGTTTAACTCGGGACAGGGGTGGCTACACCTTC,CASSLTRDRGGYTF
TRBV27,TRBD2,TRBJ2-1,.,TGTGCCAGCAGCAGCGGCCTCGGGTGGGAGGGAGAGCAGTTCTTC,CASSSGLGWEGEQFF
TRBV18,TRBD2,TRBJ2-1,few,TGTGCCAGCTCCGCCACTAGCGGGAGTCCCCATGAGCAGTTCTTC,CASSATSGSPHEQFF
TRBV5-1,.,TRBJ2-3,few,TGCGCCAGCAGCCTCGGACGGAATACTGGCACAGATACGCAGTATTTT,CASSLGRNTGTDTQYF
TRBV27,TRBD1,TRBJ1-2,.,TGTGCCACATCCCGTCCGACAGGGGGCAACTATGGCTACACCTTC,CATSRPTGGNYGYTF
TRBV7-9,TRBD2,TRBJ2-3,.,TGTGCCAGCAGCGTTGGACTAGCGGGAGCGATGGATACGCAGTATTTT,CASSVGLAGAMDTQYF
TRBV5-4,.,TRBJ2-1,.,TGTGCCAGCAGCTTGGACGGGAGCTCCTACAATGAGCAGTTCTTC,CASSLDGSSYNEQFF
TRBV9,.,TRBJ2-2,.,TGTGCCAGCAGCGTAGCTACTTCAGGGTACACCGGGGAGCTGTTTTTT,CASSVATSGYTGELFF
TRBV27,.,TRBJ2-7,.,TGTGCCAGCCACAAAAGGGACACCGACTACGAGCAGTACTTC,CASHKRDTDYEQYF
TRBV2,.,TRBJ2-2,.,TGTGCCAGCAGTGAAGTAGGCGGGGAGCTGTTTTTT,CASSEVGGELFF
TRBV6-1,.,TRBJ2-1,.,TGTGCCAGCAGCGGAGGTGGGTCTGCGGATGAGCAGTTCTTC,CASSGGGSADEQFF
TRBV5-3,.,TRBJ1-5,.,TGTGCCAGAAGCGTGAGTGGGGTCTGTCAGCCCCAGCATTTT,CARSVSGVCQPQHF
TRBV4-2,TRBD1,TRBJ1-5,.,TGTGCCAGCAGCCAGCAGACAGGGGATCAGCCCCAGCATTTT,CASSQQTGDQPQHF
TRBV29-1,TRBD1,TRBJ2-7,.,TGCAGCGTTGCCCGGACAGGGGTTAACGAGCAGTACTTC,CSVARTGVNEQYF
TRBV18,.,TRBJ2-1,.,TGTGCCAGCTCACCACCGGTATCTAGCAACCTAGACAATGAGCAGTTCTTC,CASSPPVSSNLDNEQFF
TRBV4-1,TRBD1,TRBJ2-1,.,TGCGCCAGCCAGGGGGCAGGGTCCTACAATGAGCAGTTCTTC,CASQGAGSYNEQFF
TRBV10-3,.,TRBJ2-4,once,TGTGCCATCAGTGAATCGTCCGCGGTAGAATTTCAGTACTTC,CAISESSAVEFQYF
TRBV6-6,TRBD1,TRBJ2-7,.,TGTGCCAGCAGTTCCGGGACAGGCCTTCTCTTTGAGCAGTACTTC,CASSSGTGLLFEQYF
TRBV5-1,.,TRBJ2-7,.,TGCGCCAGCAGCCCCCGGGGGGCCCAGGAGCATCCTGGTGGTTACGAGCAGTACTTC,CASSPRGAQEHPGGYEQYF
TRBV7-2,.,TRBJ2-5,many,TGTGCCAGCAGCTTGGTGGGAGGAGTGGGGGAGACCCAGTACTTC,CASSLVGGVGETQYF
TRBV5-1,.,TRBJ2-1,.,TGCGCCAGCAGCTCGGAACTAGGTTTAGGGTACAATGAGCAGTTCTTC,CASSSELGLGYNEQFF
TRBV14,.,TRBJ2-7,once,TGTGCCAGCAGCCAAGATTTGACAGCCCTACCCAACGAGCAGTACTTC,CASSQDLTALPNEQYF
TRBV6-4,.,TRBJ2-1,many,TGTGCCAGCAGTGAGGAGGGATCAGGGTACAATGAGCAGTTCTTC,CASSEEGSGYNEQFF
TRBV6-5,TRBD1,TRBJ1-6,.,TGTGCCAGCAGATACGGGACAGGGGGCGATAATTCACCCCTCCACTTT,CASRYGTGGDNSPLHF
TRBV7-8,TRBD1,TRBJ2-1,.,TGTGCCAGCAGCCCCCTTACTCCGGGACAGGGGGCCCATGAGCAGTTCTTC,CASSPLTPGQGAHEQFF
TRBV4-2,.,TRBJ1-4,few,TGTGCCAGCAGCCAAGGGGGCATCGACAATGAAAAACTGTTTTTT,CASSQGGIDNEKLFF
TRBV6-6,.,TRBJ1-5,.,TGTGCCAGCAGTTACGGACCGGGTCAGCCCCAGCATTTT,CASSYGPGQPQHF
TRBV7-9,TRBD2,TRBJ2-2,.,TGTGCCAGCACGACTAGCGGGAGGGCCGACGGGGAGCTGTTTTTT,CASTTSGRADGELFF
TRBV11-2,.,TRBJ1-2,.,TGTGCCAGCAGCTTAGATCGAAGACATAACGGCTATGGCTACACCTTC,CASSLDRRHNGYGYTF
TRBV7-3,.,TRBJ2-1,.,TGTGCCAGCAGCCCAAGTGGGAACAATGAGCAGTTCTTC,CASSPSGNNEQFF
TRBV4-2,TRBD2,TRBJ2-2,.,TGTGCCAGCAGCCCCAGCGGGAGGGTTAACACCGGGGAGCTGTTTTTT,CASSPSGRVNTGELFF
TRBV6-5,.,TRBJ1-1,.,TGTGCCAGCAGGTCTGGACAGACGTTGAACACTGAAGCTTTCTTT,CASRSGQTLNTEAFF
TRBV27,TRBD2,TRBJ2-3,.,TGTGCCAGCAGCACAAGTGTCGGCGGGAGCCACACAGATACGCAGTATTTT,CASSTSVGGSHTDTQYF
TRBV28,.,TRBJ2-1,few,TGTGCCAGCAGTTTACCTCGTAACAGGAGCCCTTACAATGAGCAGTTCTTC,CASSLPRNRSPYNEQFF
TRBV7-3,TRBD2,TRBJ2-7,.,TGTGCCAGCAGCTGGACGGGAGGACCTACCTACGAGCAGTACTTC,CASSWTGGPTYEQYF
TRBV6-4,.,TRBJ2-1,.,TGTGCCAGCAGTGACTCGAAAATGGGATGCACCTACAATGAGCAGTTCTTC,CASSDSKMGCTYNEQFF
TRBV27,.,TRBJ2-5,.,TGTGCCAGCAGTTTGACCGCGGGTCAAGAGACCCAGTACTTC,CASSLTAGQETQYF
TRBV9,TRBD2,TRBJ2-1,few,TGTGCCAGCAGCGCCGGGACTATTACCTACAATGAGCAGTTCTTC,CASSAGTITYNEQFF
TRBV9,.,TRBJ2-2,.,TGTGCCAGCAGCCCCTGGGGAGGAAACACCGGGGAGCTGTTTTTT,CASSPWGGNTGELFF
TRBV7-6,TRBD1,TRBJ1-4,.,TGTGCCAGCAGGCGGACAGGGGGGGCAACTAATGAAAAACTGTTTTTT,CASRRTGGATNEKLFF
TRBV18,TRBD1,TRBJ2-7,.,TGTGCCAGCTCTACCTCGGACAGGGTAAACGTTGGCGAGCAGTACTTC,CASSTSDRVNVGEQYF
TRBV27,TRBD2,TRBJ2-1,.,TGTGCCAGCAGACCACTAGCGGCCCCTGTCTACAATGAGCAGTTCTTC,CASRPLAAPVYNEQFF
TRBV7-9,.,TRBJ1-6,.,TGTGCCAGCAGCATGGCGGGGGGTTCACCCCTCCACTTT,CASSMAGGSPLHF